The present T cell receptor (beta chain) was sequenced within a study of patients and donors after allogeneic stem cell transplantation. Using its own MiXCR run on the RT-PCR reads, TCRdb lists one record per CDR3 protein. The table has a few hundred thousand distinct CDR3 sequences, around 14% seen once. This clonotype was counted a few times. The CDR3 length is 14 residues. Trimming took off 3 bases at V and 4 bases at J, with 12 bases between the two ends. In germline, CDR1 is LGHDT, CDR2 YNNKEL (reference sequence). The sequenced material came from blood, either unsorted or a sorted T cell fraction (not recorded which). V gene TRBV3-1 combines with J gene TRBJ1-2; TRBD1 is a possible D gene (5 bases). This receptor was obtained from a human donor who was either an allogeneic HSCT recipient or a stem cell or donor lymphocyte infusion donor (not recorded which). It is not recorded whose cells these are; they may come from a transplant donor. For the CDR3, the DNA is TGTGCCAGCAGCCAGGAAGGGGTTGGCTATGGCTACACCTTC. This codes for CASSQEGVGYGYTF.